This TCR beta chain derives from a study of T-cell memory formation after mild COVID-19. Study information: Largely, the TCR clusters proved donor specific.

Each CDR3 protein gets one entry after TCRdb re-called the 5' RACE reads with MiXCR. The sample comprises approximately 350,000 distinct CDR3 sequences, 25% to 30% of which are singletons, and around an eighth rests with the top ten. The length of the CDR3 is 16 residues. The V end was cut by 6 bases, the J end by 6 bases, with 18 bases between. Germline CDR1 and CDR2: SGHTA and FQGNSA. Whole-study results and caveats: That cross-reactive memory joined was suggested by some responding clones appearing in pre-infection memory. Contracting CD4+ clones sat mainly in CM and EM; CD8+ in EMRA. Clones that got smaller from day 15 to 85 had even CD4/CD8, while clones growing later tipped toward CD4+.

This clonotype was observed a few times. Its antigen is unknown. The sample taken for sequencing was PBMCs or a T cell subset sorted from them (not recorded which). The rearrangement uses TRBV7-2 and TRBJ1-6; no firm D call. This clonotype originated in an adult woman who had mild COVID-19 (a few samples of this study predate the infection). Cell type and time point are not known. The CDR3 is CASRRARASLNSPLHF. The CDR3 DNA reads TGTGCCAGCAGAAGAGCCCGGGCCTCGCTTAATTCACCCCTCCACTTT.